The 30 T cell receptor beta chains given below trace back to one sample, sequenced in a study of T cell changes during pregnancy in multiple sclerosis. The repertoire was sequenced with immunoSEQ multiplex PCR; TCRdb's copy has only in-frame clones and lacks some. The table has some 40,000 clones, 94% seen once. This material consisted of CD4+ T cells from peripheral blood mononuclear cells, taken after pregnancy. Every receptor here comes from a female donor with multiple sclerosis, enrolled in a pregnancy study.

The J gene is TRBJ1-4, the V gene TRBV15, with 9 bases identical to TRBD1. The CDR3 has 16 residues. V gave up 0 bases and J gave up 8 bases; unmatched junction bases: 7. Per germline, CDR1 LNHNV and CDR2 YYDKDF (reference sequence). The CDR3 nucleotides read TGTGCCACCAGCAGAGATCTACAGGGGGCGGGGGAAAAACTGTTTTTT. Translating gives CATSRDLQGAGEKLFF.

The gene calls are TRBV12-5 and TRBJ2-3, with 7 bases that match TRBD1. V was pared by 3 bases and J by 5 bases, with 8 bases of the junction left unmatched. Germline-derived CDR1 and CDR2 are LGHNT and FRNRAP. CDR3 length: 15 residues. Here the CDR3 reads CASGLGGPKVDTQYF. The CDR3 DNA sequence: TGTGCTAGTGGTTTAGGGGGCCCCAAGGTAGATACGCAGTATTTT.

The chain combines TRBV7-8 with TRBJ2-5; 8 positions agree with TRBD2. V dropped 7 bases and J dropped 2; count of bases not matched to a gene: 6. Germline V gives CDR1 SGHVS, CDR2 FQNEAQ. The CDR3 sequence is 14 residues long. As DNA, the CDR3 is TGTGCCAGCATCCGAGCGGGGGTTCAAGAGACCCAGTACTTC. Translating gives CASIRAGVQETQYF.

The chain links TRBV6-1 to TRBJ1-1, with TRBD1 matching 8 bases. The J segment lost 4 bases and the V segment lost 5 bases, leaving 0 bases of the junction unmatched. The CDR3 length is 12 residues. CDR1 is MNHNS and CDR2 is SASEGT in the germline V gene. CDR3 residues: CASSTGGTEAFF. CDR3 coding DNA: TGTGCCAGCAGTACAGGGGGCACTGAAGCTTTCTTT.

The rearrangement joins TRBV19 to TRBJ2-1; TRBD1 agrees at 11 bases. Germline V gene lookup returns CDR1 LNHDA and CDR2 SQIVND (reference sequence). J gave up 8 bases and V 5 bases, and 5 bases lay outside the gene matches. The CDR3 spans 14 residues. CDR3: CASSLDRGLDEQFF. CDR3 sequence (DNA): TGTGCCAGTAGTCTGGACAGGGGGCTTGATGAGCAGTTCTTC.

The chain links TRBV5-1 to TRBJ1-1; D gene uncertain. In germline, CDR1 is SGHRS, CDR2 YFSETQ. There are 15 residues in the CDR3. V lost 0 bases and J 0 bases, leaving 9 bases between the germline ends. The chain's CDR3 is CASSLGGGMNTEAFF. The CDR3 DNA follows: TGCGCCAGCAGCTTGGGCGGAGGGATGAACACTGAAGCTTTCTTT.

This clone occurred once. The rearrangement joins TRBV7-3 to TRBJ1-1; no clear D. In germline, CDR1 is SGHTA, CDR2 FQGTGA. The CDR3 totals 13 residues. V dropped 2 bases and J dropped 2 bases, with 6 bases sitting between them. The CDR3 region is CASSLEGNTEAFF. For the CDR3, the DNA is TGTGCCAGCAGCTTAGAGGGTAACACTGAAGCTTTCTTT.

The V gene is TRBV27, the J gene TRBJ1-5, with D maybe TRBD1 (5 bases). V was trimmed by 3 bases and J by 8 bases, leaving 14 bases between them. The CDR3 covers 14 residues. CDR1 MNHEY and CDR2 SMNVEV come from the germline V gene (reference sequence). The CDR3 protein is CASSFTPIREPQHF. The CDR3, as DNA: TGTGCCAGCAGTTTCACCCCCATCAGGGAGCCCCAGCATTTT.

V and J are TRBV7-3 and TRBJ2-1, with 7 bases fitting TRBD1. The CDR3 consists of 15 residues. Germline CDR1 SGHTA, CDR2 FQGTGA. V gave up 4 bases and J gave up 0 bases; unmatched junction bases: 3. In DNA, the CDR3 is TGTGCCAGCAGCTCAGCAGGGGGCTCCTACAATGAGCAGTTCTTC. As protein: CASSSAGGSYNEQFF.

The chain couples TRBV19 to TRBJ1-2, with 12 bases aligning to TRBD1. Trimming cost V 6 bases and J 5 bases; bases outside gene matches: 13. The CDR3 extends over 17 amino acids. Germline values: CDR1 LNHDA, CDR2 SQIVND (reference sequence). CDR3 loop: CASSRGGTGGDEYGYTF. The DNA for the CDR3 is TGTGCCAGTAGCCGAGGGGGGACAGGGGGCGACGAATATGGCTACACCTTC.

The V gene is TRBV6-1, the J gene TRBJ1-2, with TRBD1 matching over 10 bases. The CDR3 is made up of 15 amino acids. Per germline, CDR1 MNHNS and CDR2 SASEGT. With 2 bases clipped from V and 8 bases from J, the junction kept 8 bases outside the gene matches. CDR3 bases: TGTGCCAGCAGTGAAAGGGACAGGGGTTACGTCGGCTACACCTTC. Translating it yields CASSERDRGYVGYTF.

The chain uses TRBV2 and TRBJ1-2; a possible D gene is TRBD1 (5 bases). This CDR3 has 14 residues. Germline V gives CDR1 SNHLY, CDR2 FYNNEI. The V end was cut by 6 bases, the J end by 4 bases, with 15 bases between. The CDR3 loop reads CASRVRDSVYGYTF. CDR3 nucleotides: TGTGCCAGCAGGGTTAGGGACTCCGTCTATGGCTACACCTTC. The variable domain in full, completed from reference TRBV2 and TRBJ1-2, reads EPEVTQTPSHQVTQMGQEVILRCVPISNHLYFYWYRQILGQKVEFLVSFYNNEISEKSEIFDDQFSVERPDGSNFTLKIRSTKLEDSAMYFCASRVRDSVYGYTFGSGTRLTVV.

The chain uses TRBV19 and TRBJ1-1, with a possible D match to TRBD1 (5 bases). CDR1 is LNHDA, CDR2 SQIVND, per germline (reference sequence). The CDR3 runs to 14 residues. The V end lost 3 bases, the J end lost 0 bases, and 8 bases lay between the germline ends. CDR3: CASSIIGVNTEAFF. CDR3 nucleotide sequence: TGTGCCAGTAGTATTATAGGGGTGAACACTGAAGCTTTCTTT.

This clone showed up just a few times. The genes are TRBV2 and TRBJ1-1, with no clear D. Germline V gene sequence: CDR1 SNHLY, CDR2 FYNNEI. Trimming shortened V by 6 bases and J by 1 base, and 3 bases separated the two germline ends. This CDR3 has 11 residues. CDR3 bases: TGTGCCAGCAGGGCGAACACTGAAGCTTTCTTT. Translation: CASRANTEAFF.

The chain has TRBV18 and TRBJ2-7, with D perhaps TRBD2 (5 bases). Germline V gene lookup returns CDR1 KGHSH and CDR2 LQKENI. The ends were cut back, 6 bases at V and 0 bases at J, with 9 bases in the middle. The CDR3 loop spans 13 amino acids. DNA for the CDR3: TGTGCCAGCTCCCGGGATCCCTCCTACGAGCAGTACTTC. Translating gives CASSRDPSYEQYF.

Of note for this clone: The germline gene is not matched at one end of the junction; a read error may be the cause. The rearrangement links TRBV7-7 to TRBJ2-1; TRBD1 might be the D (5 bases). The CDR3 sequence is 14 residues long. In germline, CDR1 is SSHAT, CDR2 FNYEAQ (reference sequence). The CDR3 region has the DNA TGTGCTAGCAGCCCTGGGGCGGAGCACAATGAGCAGTTCTTC. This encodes CASSPGAEHNEQFF.

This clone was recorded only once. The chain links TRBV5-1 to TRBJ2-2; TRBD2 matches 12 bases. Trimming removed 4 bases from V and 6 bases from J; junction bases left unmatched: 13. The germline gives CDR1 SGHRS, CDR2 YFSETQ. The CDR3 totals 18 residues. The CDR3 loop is CASSPGGLAGGLAGELFF. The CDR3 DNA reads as TGCGCCAGCAGCCCTGGCGGCCTAGCGGGGGGGCTTGCCGGGGAGCTGTTTTTT.

CDR3 amino acids: CASSFGTGGSGANVLTF. The CDR3, as DNA: TGTGCCAGCAGCTTCGGGACAGGGGGCTCTGGGGCCAACGTCCTGACTTTC. The chain employs TRBV5-4 and TRBJ2-6; TRBD1 agrees at 11 bases. V dropped 2 bases and J dropped 0; count of bases not matched to a gene: 1. CDR3 length: 17 amino acids. Germline loops: CDR1 SGHNT, CDR2 YYREEE (reference sequence).

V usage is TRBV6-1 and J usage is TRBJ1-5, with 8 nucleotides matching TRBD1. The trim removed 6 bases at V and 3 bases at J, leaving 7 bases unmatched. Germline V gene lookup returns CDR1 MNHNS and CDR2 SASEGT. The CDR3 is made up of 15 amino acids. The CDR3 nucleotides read TGTGCCAGCAGGAAGACAGGGGCGTACAATCAGCCCCAGCATTTT. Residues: CASRKTGAYNQPQHF.

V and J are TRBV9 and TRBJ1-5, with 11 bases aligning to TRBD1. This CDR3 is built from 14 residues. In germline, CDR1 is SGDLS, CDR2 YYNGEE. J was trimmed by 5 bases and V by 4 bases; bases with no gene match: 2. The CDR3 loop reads CASSRTGGYQPQHF. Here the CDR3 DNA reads TGTGCCAGCAGCCGGACAGGGGGCTATCAGCCCCAGCATTTT.

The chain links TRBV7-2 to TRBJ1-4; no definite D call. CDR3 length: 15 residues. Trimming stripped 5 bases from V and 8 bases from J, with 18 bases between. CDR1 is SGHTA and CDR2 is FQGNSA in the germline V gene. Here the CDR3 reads CASSNNLRGGEKLFF. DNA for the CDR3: TGTGCCAGCAGCAATAACCTGCGGGGAGGCGAAAAACTGTTTTTT.

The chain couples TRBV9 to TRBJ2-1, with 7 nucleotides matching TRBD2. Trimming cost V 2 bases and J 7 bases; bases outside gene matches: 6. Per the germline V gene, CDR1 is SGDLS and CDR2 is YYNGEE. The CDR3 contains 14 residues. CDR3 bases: TGTGCCAGCAGCGTCCTAGCGGAAAGGAATGAGCAGTTCTTC. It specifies CASSVLAERNEQFF.

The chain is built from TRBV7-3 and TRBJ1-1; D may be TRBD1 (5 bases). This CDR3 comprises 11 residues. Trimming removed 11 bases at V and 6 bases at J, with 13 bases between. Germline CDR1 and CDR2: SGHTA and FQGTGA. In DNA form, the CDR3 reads TGTGCCCAACGGCGGGGGGCTGAAGCTTTCTTT. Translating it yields CAQRRGAEAFF.

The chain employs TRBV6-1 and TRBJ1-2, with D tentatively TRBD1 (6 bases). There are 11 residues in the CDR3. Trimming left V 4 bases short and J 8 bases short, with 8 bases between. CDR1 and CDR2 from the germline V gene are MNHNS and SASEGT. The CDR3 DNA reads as TGTGCCAGCAGTGCAGGGGTAGGCTACACCTTC. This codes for CASSAGVGYTF.

CDR3: CASSVAGGQETQYF. For the CDR3, the DNA is TGTGCCAGCAGTGTAGCGGGGGGGCAAGAGACCCAGTACTTC. The chain recombines TRBV2 with TRBJ2-5; 11 bases map to TRBD2. V gave up 4 bases and J gave up 2 bases; unmatched junction bases: 0. The CDR3 is 14 residues long. Per germline, CDR1 SNHLY and CDR2 FYNNEI.

Here the CDR3 reads CASRRTSGGTDTQYF. In nucleotides, the CDR3 is TGTGCCAGCCGCAGGACTAGCGGCGGCACAGATACGCAGTATTTT. The chain uses TRBV6-4 and TRBJ2-3, with 10 bases fitting TRBD2. The CDR3 consists of 15 residues. Per the germline V gene, CDR1 is MRHNA and CDR2 is SNTAGT. After removal of 8 bases from V and 1 base from J, the junction contained 6 bases not matched to a gene.

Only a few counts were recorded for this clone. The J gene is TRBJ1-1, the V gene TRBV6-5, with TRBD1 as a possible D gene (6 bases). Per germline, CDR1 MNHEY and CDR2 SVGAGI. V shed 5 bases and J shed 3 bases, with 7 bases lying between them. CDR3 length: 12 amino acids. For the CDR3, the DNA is TGTGCCAGCAGTGGGGGCTACACTGAAGCTTTCTTT. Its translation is CASSGGYTEAFF.

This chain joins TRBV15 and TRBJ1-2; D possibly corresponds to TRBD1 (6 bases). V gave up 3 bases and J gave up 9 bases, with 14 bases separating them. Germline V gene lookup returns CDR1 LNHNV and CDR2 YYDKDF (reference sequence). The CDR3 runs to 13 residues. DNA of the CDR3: TGTGCCACCAGCAGGCGGGGGCTTAGCAGCTACACCTTC. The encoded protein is CATSRRGLSSYTF.

CDR3 residues: CASILLQLYNEQFF. The DNA of the CDR3 is TGTGCCAGCATCCTATTACAGCTTTACAATGAGCAGTTCTTC. The rearrangement uses TRBV2 and TRBJ2-1; D is uncertain. This CDR3 spans 14 amino acids. The ends were cut back, 7 bases at V and 4 bases at J, with 14 bases in the middle. Germline assignment: CDR1 SNHLY and CDR2 FYNNEI.

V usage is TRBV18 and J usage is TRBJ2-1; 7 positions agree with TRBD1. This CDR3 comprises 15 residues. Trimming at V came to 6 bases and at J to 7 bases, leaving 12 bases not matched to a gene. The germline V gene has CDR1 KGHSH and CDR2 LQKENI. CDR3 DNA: TGTGCCAGCTCCCGGGACAGCCCCCGGGCGAATGAGCAGTTCTTC. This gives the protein CASSRDSPRANEQFF.